The 10 T cell receptor beta chains listed next were all sequenced from one sample in a study of PD-L1 blockade in urothelial cancer. TCRdb keeps only in-frame clones here, not all; method: immunoSEQ multiplex PCR. This table has tens of thousands of clones, about 81% appearing once. Time point indicated: pretreatment peripheral blood. The source material was PBMCs, sampled around atezolizumab (anti-PD-L1) treatment. The receptors come from a man in his sixties or seventies with urothelial cancer.

The V call is TRBV27, the J call TRBJ2-7, with TRBD2 matching over 8 bases. Germline trimming cut 3 bases from V and 2 bases from J; bases unmatched to any gene: 9. Germline CDR1 and CDR2: MNHEY and SMNVEV (reference sequence). The length of the CDR3 is 16 residues. CDR3 in amino acids: CASSLLAGGGTYEQYF. In nucleotides, the CDR3 is TGTGCCAGCAGTTTGTTGGCGGGAGGTGGGACCTACGAGCAGTACTTC.

V is TRBV27 and J is TRBJ1-5; D is undetermined. The CDR3 spans 13 residues. Germline CDR1 reads MNHEY; CDR2 reads SMNVEV (reference sequence). V was trimmed by 4 bases and J by 6 bases, leaving 10 bases between them. CDR3: CASSSLAGQPQHF. CDR3 DNA sequence: TGTGCCAGCAGTTCCCTCGCAGGTCAGCCCCAGCATTTT.

The chain couples TRBV7-9 to TRBJ2-7; TRBD2 is a possible D gene (6 bases). Germline CDR1 reads SEHNR; CDR2 reads FQNEAQ (reference sequence). The V gene lost 1 base and the J gene lost 0 bases, with 13 bases spanning the gap. This CDR3 is built from 16 residues. The CDR3, as DNA: TGTGCCAGCAGCTTAGTCGGGGGAGGACACTCCTACGAGCAGTACTTC. Encoded protein: CASSLVGGGHSYEQYF.

The V call is TRBV28, the J call TRBJ2-5; D is uncertain. Germline values: CDR1 MDHEN, CDR2 SYDVKM. The CDR3 contains 15 residues. Trimming pared 5 bases from V and 1 base from J, leaving 14 bases between. CDR3 amino acids: CASSPTPGLQETQYF. For the CDR3, the DNA is TGTGCCAGCAGTCCCACCCCGGGTCTCCAAGAGACCCAGTACTTC.

The chain is built from TRBV19 and TRBJ1-5; no firm D call. This CDR3 has 14 residues. V was pared by 6 bases and J by 3 bases, with 12 bases between. Germline CDR1 LNHDA, CDR2 SQIVND (reference sequence). DNA for the CDR3: TGTGCCAGTAGGCCACAGACCTTCAATCAGCCCCAGCATTTT. This gives the protein CASRPQTFNQPQHF.

This clone has only one observation. In nucleotides, the CDR3 is TGTGCCAGCAAAAAACGGGAGCAGATGGAGACCCAGTACTTC. Residues: CASKKREQMETQYF. J is TRBJ2-5 and V is TRBV27; D possibly corresponds to TRBD2 (6 bases). The length of the CDR3 is 14 residues. Germline CDR1 and CDR2: MNHEY and SMNVEV (reference sequence). V gave up 7 bases and J gave up 5 bases, with 17 bases separating them.

V usage is TRBV6-5 and J usage is TRBJ2-1; 8 bases agree with TRBD2. The germline V gene has CDR1 MNHEY and CDR2 SVGAGI. The CDR3 is 15 amino acids. V lost 4 bases and J lost 5; bases outside the gene matches: 7. The CDR3 nucleotides read TGTGCCAGCAGTTCCCCGGGGGGGAGAGACAATGAGCAGTTCTTC. The encoded protein is CASSSPGGRDNEQFF.

This chain links TRBV10-3 with TRBJ1-1; TRBD1 is a possible D gene (5 bases). The germline V gene has CDR1 ENHRY and CDR2 SYGVKD. Trimming took off 2 bases at V and 2 bases at J, with 9 bases between the two ends. There are 14 residues in the CDR3. CDR3 in DNA: TGTGCCATCAGTGAGCGGGGGGATAACACTGAAGCTTTCTTT. Amino acid sequence: CAISERGDNTEAFF.

For this clone: A read error is possible here, since a much larger clone lies one base away. This chain uses TRBV9 with TRBJ1-1; D remains unclear. Germline lookup yields CDR1 SGDLS and CDR2 YYNGEE. V was trimmed by 4 bases and J by 1 base, leaving 17 bases between them. This CDR3 contains 16 residues. The CDR3 bases are TGTGCCAGCAGCCAAAGCGAGGTAAGCGGGAACACTGAAGCTTTCTTT. Translating gives CASSQSEVSGNTEAFF.

The CDR3 nucleotides are TGCGCCAGCAGCCCGGGACTTCAATACAATGAGCAGTTCTTC. This sequence encodes CASSPGLQYNEQFF. V is TRBV5-1 and J is TRBJ2-1, with a possible D match to TRBD2 (6 bases). Trimming removed 4 bases from V and 4 bases from J, with 12 bases in between. The CDR3 runs 14 residues. The germline gives CDR1 SGHRS, CDR2 YFSETQ.